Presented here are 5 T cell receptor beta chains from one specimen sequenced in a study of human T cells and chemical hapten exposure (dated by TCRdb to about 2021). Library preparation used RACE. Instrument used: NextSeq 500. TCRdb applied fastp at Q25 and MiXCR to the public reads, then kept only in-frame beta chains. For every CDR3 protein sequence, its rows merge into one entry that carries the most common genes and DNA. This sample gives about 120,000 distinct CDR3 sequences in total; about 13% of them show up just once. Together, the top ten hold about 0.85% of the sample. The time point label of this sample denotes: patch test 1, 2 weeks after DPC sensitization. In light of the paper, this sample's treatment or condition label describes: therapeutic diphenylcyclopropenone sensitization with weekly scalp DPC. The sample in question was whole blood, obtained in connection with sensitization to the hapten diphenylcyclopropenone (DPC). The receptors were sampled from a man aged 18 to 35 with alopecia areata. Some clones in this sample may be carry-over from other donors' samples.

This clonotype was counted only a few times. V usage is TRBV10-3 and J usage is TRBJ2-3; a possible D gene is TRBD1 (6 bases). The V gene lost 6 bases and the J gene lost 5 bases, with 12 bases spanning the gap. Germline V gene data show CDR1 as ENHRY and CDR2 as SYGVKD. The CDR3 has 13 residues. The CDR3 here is CAIRRGTGDTQYF. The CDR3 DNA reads TGTGCCATCAGAAGGGGGACCGGAGATACGCAGTATTTT.

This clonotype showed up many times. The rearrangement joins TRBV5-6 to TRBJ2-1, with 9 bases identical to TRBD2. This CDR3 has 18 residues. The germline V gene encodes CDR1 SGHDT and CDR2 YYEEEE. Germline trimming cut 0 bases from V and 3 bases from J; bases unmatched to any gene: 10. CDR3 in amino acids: CASSLDPSSGGLYNEQFF. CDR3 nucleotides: TGTGCCAGCAGCTTGGATCCCTCCAGCGGGGGGCTCTACAATGAGCAGTTCTTC.

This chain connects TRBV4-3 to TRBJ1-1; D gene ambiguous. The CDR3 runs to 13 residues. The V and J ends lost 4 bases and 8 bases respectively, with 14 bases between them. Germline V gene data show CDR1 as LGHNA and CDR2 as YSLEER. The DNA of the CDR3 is TGCGCCAGCAGCCCACGAATAGACGTCGAAGCTTTCTTT. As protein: CASSPRIDVEAFF.

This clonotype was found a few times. CDR3 DNA: TGTGCCAGCAGCTTACCCCGTTGGGGCGCCTACGAGCAGTACTTC. It yields the protein CASSLPRWGAYEQYF. The chain joins TRBV7-8 to TRBJ2-7; tentatively, D is TRBD1 (5 bases). The CDR3 is made up of 15 amino acids. V dropped 2 bases and J dropped 2 bases, with 13 bases sitting between them. The germline V gene has CDR1 SGHVS and CDR2 FQNEAQ.

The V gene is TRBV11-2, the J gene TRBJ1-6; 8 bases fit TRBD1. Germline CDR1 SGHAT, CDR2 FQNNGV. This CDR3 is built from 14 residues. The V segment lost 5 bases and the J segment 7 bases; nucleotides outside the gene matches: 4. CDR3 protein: CASSPGTGNSPLHF. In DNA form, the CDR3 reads TGTGCCAGCAGCCCCGGGACAGGAAATTCACCCCTCCACTTT.